This entry describes one TCR beta chain. Treatment meaning: preoperative locoregional IRX-2 cytokine immunotherapy. Patients received preoperative, locoregional IRX-2 cytokine immunotherapy in a phase Ib study. TCRdb's table, derived via immunoSEQ multiplex PCR, lists solely in-frame clones and lacks some. This sample carries 20,000 to 30,000 clones, 85% to 90% of them seen once, and the ten largest clones take 9% to 10%. The data were taken from a study of preoperative IRX-2 immunotherapy in early breast cancer. Sequencing used tumor tissue, obtained after IRX-2 immunotherapy. The sequence came from a human donor with breast cancer.

The DNA for the CDR3 is TGTGCCAGCAGTTACAGATCATTAAGCTCCTACGAGCAGTACTTC. Encoded protein: CASSYRSLSSYEQYF. V is TRBV6-5 and J is TRBJ2-7; the D is unclear. From germline, CDR1 is MNHEY and CDR2 SVGAGI. The V gene lost 2 bases and the J gene lost 0 bases, with 11 bases spanning the gap. The CDR3 covers 15 residues.